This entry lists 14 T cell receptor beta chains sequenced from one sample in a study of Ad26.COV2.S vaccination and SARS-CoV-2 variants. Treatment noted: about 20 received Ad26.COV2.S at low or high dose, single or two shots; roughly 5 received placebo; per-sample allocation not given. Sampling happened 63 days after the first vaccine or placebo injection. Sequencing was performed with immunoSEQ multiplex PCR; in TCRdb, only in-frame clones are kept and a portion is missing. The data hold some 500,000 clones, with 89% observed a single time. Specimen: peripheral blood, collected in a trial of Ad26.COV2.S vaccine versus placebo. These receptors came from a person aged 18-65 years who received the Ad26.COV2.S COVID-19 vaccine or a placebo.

CDR3 loop: CASSPPLGMDEKLFF. Written as DNA, the CDR3 is TGTGCCAGCTCACCACCGCTGGGAATGGATGAAAAACTGTTTTTT. The V gene is TRBV18, the J gene TRBJ1-4; D gene uncertain. The germline gives CDR1 KGHSH, CDR2 LQKENI. The CDR3 spans 15 residues. V dropped 0 bases and J dropped 6 bases, with 11 bases sitting between them.

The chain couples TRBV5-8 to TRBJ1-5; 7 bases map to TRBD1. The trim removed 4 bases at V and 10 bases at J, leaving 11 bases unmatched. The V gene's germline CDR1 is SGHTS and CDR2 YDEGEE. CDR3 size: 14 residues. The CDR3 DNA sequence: TGTGCCAGCAGCCTAAGGGGGCCTGCTCTCCCCCAGCATTTT. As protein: CASSLRGPALPQHF.

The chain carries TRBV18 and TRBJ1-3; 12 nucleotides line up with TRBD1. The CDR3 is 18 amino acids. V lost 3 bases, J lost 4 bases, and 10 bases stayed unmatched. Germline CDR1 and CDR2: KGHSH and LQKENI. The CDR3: CASSPGTGGIGGGNTIYF. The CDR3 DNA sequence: TGTGCCAGCTCACCCGGGACAGGGGGCATCGGAGGAGGAAACACCATATATTTT.

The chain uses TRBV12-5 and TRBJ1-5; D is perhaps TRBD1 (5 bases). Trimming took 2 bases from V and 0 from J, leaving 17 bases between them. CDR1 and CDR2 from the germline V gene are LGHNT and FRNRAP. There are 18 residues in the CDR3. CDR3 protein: CASGLLRGGSYSNQPQHF. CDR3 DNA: TGTGCTAGTGGTTTGCTCCGGGGGGGTTCTTATAGCAATCAGCCCCAGCATTTT. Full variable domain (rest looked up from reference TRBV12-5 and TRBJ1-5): DARVTQTPRHKVTEMGQEVTMRCQPILGHNTVFWYRQTMMQGLELLAYFRNRAPLDDSGMPKDRFSAEMPDATLATLKIQPSEPRDSAVYFCASGLLRGGSYSNQPQHFGDGTRLSIL.

CDR3 residues: CASSPTGAGQPQHF. The CDR3 nucleotides are TGTGCCAGCAGCCCTACAGGGGCTGGTCAGCCCCAGCATTTT. The chain is built from TRBV7-2 and TRBJ1-5, with 7 bases that match TRBD1. The V and J ends lost 5 bases and 6 bases, in that order; junction bases with no gene match: 7. The CDR3 loop spans 14 amino acids. From germline, CDR1 is SGHTA and CDR2 FQGNSA.

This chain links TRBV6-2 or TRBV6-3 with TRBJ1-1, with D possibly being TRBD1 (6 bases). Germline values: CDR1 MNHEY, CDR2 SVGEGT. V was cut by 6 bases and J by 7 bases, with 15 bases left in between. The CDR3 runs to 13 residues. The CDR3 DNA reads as TGTGCCAGCAGCAAAGAGGGGGTTGTTGAAGCTTTCTTT. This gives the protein CASSKEGVVEAFF.

The CDR3 DNA reads TGTGCCAGCTCCGGGACACCTTACACAGATACGCAGTATTTT. Protein sequence: CASSGTPYTDTQYF. The V and J genes are TRBV6-5 and TRBJ2-3, with a possible D match to TRBD1 (6 bases). Trimming stripped 8 bases from V and 2 bases from J, with 14 bases between. In germline, CDR1 is MNHEY, CDR2 SVGAGI. CDR3 size: 14 residues.

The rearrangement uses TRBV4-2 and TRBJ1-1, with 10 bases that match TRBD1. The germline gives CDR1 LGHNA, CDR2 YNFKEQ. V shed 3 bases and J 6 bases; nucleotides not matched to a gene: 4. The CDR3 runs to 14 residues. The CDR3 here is CASSQKTGGPEAFF. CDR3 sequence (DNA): TGTGCCAGCAGCCAGAAGACAGGGGGCCCTGAAGCTTTCTTT.

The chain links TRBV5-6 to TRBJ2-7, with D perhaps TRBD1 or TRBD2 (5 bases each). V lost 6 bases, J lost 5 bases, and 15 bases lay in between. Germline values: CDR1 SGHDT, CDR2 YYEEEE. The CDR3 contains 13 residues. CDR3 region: CASILRGAHEQYF. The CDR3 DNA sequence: TGTGCCAGCATCCTGAGAGGGGCCCACGAGCAGTACTTC.

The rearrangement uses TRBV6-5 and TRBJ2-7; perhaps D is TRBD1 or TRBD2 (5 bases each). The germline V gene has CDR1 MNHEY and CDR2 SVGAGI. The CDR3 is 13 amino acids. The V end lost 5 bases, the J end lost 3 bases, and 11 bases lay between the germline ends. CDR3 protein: CASSQGRLYEQYF. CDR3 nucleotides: TGTGCCAGCAGTCAGGGACGGCTCTACGAGCAGTACTTC.

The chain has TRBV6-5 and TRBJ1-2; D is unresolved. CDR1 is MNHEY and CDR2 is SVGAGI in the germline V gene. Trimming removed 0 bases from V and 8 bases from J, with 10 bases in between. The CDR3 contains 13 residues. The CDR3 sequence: CASSYSGGPGYTF. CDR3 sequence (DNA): TGTGCCAGCAGTTACTCAGGAGGGCCCGGCTACACCTTC.

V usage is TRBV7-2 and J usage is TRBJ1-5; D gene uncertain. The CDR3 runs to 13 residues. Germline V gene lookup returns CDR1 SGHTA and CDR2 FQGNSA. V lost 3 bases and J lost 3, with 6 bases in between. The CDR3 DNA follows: TGTGCCAGCAGCTTTAGACACAATCAGCCCCAGCATTTT. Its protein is CASSFRHNQPQHF.

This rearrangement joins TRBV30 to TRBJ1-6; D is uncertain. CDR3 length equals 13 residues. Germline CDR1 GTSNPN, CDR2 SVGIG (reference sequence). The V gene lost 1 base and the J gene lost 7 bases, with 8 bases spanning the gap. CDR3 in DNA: TGTGCCTGGAGTGCCTCAATCAATTCACCCCTCCACTTT. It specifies CAWSASINSPLHF.

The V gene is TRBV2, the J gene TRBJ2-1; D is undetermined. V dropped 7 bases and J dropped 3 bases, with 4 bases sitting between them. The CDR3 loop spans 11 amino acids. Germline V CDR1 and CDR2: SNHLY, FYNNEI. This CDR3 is CASNFYNEQFF. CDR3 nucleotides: TGTGCCAGCAATTTCTACAATGAGCAGTTCTTC.